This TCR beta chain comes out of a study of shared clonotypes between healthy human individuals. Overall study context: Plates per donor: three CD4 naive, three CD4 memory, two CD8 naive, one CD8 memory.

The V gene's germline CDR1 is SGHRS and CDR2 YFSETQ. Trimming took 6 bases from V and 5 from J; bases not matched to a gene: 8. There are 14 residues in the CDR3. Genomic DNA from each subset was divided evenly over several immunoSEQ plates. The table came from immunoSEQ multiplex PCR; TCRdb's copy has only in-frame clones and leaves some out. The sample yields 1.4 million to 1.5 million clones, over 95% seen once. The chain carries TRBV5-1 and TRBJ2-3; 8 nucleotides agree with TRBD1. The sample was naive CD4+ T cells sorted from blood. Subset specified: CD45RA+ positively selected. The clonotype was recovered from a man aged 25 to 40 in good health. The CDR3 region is CASNMQGAGDTQYF. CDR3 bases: TGCGCCAGCAACATGCAGGGGGCGGGAGATACGCAGTATTTT.